This T cell receptor (beta chain) was sequenced during a study of technical replicates of blood from a few donors (dated by TCRdb to about 2017). In regard to this clone: Its antigen target is currently unknown. Base qualities are not recorded, but no much larger clone differs from it by a single base.

Receptor libraries were prepared by the immunoSEQ multiplex PCR assay. TCRdb provides this immuneACCESS table in a form limited to in-frame rearrangements. Some clones are lacking; in checked studies, under half of them reflect an unresolved V gene, and why the rest are absent is not known. The table for this sample lists over 90,000 clones; 95% of them were counted only once. 0.2% to 0.25% of the sample is taken by the ten largest. Measured from the cysteine to the phenylalanine, the CDR3 is 16 residues long. The read is trimmed to its CDR3 DNA, 48 bases read in frame from base 1. The V end gives up 5 bases and the J end 2 bases, leaving 4 bases in the junction not matched to a gene. CDR1 MDHEN and CDR2 SYDVKM are derived from the germline V gene.

The sample comprised T cells isolated from PBMCs. Here the chain combines TRBV28 and TRBJ2-1, and TRBD2 aligns with 12 junction nucleotides. This clonotype was obtained from a human donor in good health. The DNA sequence is TGTGCCAGCAGTCCAGGACTAGCGGGGACCTACAATGAGCAGTTCTTC. Translation gives CASSPGLAGTYNEQFF. The CDR3, completed at both ends by the reference TRBV28 and TRBJ2-1 genes, gives the full variable domain DVKVTQSSRYLVKRTGEKVFLECVQDMDHENMFWYRQDPGLGLRLIYFSYDVKMKEKGDIPEGYSVSREKKERFSLILESASTNQTSMYLCASSPGLAGTYNEQFFGPGTRLTVL.